This T cell receptor beta chain was documented in a study of T cells after yellow fever vaccination (dated by TCRdb to between 2018 and 2021). Background on the whole study: The SMART-Seq v4 Ultra Low Input RNA kit was used to prepare libraries from fractions with low cell numbers. To follow T-cell clones before and after both primary and booster YFV17D yellow fever vaccination, bulk TCR alpha and beta repertoires underwent longitudinal sequencing. Two healthy male donors, one aged 18 to 30 and one aged 30 to 40 years, made up the cohort. Bulk PBMC replicates and cell subsets were isolated from blood drawn at multiple timepoints before and after both primary and secondary immunization. Summary of the overall study and its limitations: Computational filtering was needed because FACS-sorted repertoires could contain abundant contaminating clonotypes from the bulk population. The secondary T-cell response was weaker than the primary response but faster, peaking on day 5 instead of day 15. Only two donors were included in the study, so the extent to which the findings can be generalized is limited. A small share of clonotypes occurred in both CD4 and CD8 compartments, likely arising from convergent recombination. After the booster, most clones that had expanded after primary vaccination were detected again (around 96% of CD4 and over 75% of CD8), suggesting broad maintenance of memory.

Synthesis of TCR cDNA relied on 5'RACE template switching, a step that introduced a universal primer site along with unique molecular identifiers. Priming of cDNA synthesis was performed from both the TCR alpha and TCR beta constant segments. Libraries were amplified in two PCR steps, with sample barcodes and sequencing adapters added in the second step. Sequencing of libraries was done on Illumina HiSeq 2500 (2x100 bp) or NovaSeq (2x150 bp). The paper's processing steps were these. Demultiplexing of reads and collapsing into UMI consensus sequences were performed with MIGEC, and V(D)J alignment was carried out with MiXCR. Using edgeR on replicate PBMC samples, clonotypes were called vaccine-responding if FDR was below 0.01 and the log2 fold change was above 5 up to day 15. Each bulk clonotype received a CD4 or CD8 identity based on whether the sequenced CD4 or CD8 repertoire contained that clonotype at higher abundance. TCRdb's own reprocessing of the public reads used fastp at Q25 and MiXCR and kept productive beta chains. Duplicate CDR3 protein sequences are folded into a single record with the most common DNA and genes. TCRdb, not the authors, supplied the V and J calls. The sample data list under 700,000 distinct CDR3 sequences, and about 15% of these were observed just once. 15% to 20% of the sample is in the top ten clones.

Taken with the paper, the label for treatment or condition translates to: live attenuated yellow fever vaccine strain. Two biological replicates of bulk PBMCs were collected at each blood-draw timepoint. PBMCs were isolated from peripheral blood using a standard Ficoll-Paque protocol. RNA was extracted with TriZol from bulk PBMCs, CD4 and CD8 fractions, and dextramer-positive and dextramer-negative fractions. Notes on this clonotype: The clone's antigen remains unknown. Base qualities were left out, and no much larger clone turns up one base away.

Sequencing was performed on PBMCs, taken about 5 days after the first yellow fever vaccination. The receptor comes from a man aged 18 to 29 who received the YFV17D yellow fever vaccine.

The DNA sequence is given as TGTGCCAGCAGCTCGACTAGCGGGGAGTGGGAGACCCAGTACTTC. Translated, it reads CASSSTSGEWETQYF. The V and J genes are TRBV7-8 and TRBJ2-5, and TRBD2 aligns with 11 junction nucleotides. V trim: 4 bases; J trim: 5 bases; unmatched bases: 6. CDR1 and CDR2 are read off the germline V gene as SGHVS and FQNEAQ. Reading from cysteine to phenylalanine, the CDR3 counts 15 amino acids. CDR3 DNA only is kept here, 45 bases in frame from base 1.